This T cell receptor beta chain originates from a study of technical replicates of blood from a handful of donors. CDR3 length: 15 amino acids. Germline V gene sequence: CDR1 LGHNA, CDR2 YNFKEQ. With V trimmed by 4 bases and J by 3 bases, 7 bases remained unmatched. Generated by immunoSEQ multiplex PCR, the TCRdb table keeps only in-frame clones and is missing some. This sample has over 55,000 clones, with approximately 96% found just once. The chain recombines TRBV4-2 with TRBJ2-3, with TRBD2 identical over 7 bases. The source of this sequence is a human donor in good health. The sample was T cells isolated from PBMCs. CDR3 sequence reads: CASSRWTRRTDTQYF. As DNA, the CDR3 is TGTGCCAGCAGCCGGTGGACTAGGCGGACAGATACGCAGTATTTT.